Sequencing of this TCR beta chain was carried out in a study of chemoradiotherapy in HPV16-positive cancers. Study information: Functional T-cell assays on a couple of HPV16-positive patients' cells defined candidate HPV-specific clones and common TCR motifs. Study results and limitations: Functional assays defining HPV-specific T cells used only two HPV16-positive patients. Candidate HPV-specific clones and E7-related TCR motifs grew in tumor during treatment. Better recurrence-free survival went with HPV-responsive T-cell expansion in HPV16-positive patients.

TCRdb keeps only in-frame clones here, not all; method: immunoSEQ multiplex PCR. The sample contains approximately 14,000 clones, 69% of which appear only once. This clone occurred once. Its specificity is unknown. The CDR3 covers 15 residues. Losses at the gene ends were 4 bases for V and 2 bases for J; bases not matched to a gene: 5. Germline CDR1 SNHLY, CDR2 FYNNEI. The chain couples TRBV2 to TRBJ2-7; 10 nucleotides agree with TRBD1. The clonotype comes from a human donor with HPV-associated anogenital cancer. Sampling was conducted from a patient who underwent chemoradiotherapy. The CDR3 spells CASSAPGQGTYEQYF. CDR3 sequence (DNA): TGTGCCAGCAGTGCCCCGGGACAGGGGACCTACGAGCAGTACTTC.